The next 15 T cell receptor beta chains were all read from a single sample in a study of CD8 T cells in Susac syndrome. RNA totalling roughly 0.45 to 1 ug underwent reverse transcription with random hexamers. TCRdb ran MiXCR on the immunoSEQ multiplex PCR reads and lists one entry per CDR3 protein. Of 250,000 to 350,000 distinct CDR3 sequences listed, around 83% are singletons. The sequenced sample was CD8+ T cells from PBMCs. The source is a human donor with multiple sclerosis.

The chain links TRBV14 to TRBJ2-5, with TRBD2 matching over 13 bases. In germline, CDR1 is SGHDN, CDR2 FVKESK. With 0 bases clipped from V and 2 bases from J, the junction kept 18 bases outside the gene matches. The CDR3 has 22 residues. In nucleotides, the CDR3 is TGTGCCAGCAGCCAAGAATTCGCCCCGACTAGCGGGAGGAGAGGGGATCAAGAGACCCAGTACTTC. It yields the protein CASSQEFAPTSGRRGDQETQYF.

The chain links TRBV2 to TRBJ1-2; TRBD1 might be the D (6 bases). The germline V and J ends were trimmed by 3 bases and 6 bases, with 17 bases remaining between them. This CDR3 is 15 amino acids long. Germline CDR1 is SNHLY and CDR2 is FYNNEI. CDR3: CASSDSGGGGDGYTF. DNA for the CDR3: TGTGCCAGCAGTGATTCGGGTGGAGGGGGAGATGGCTACACCTTC.

This rearrangement joins TRBV12-3 or TRBV12-4 to TRBJ2-3; D is ambiguous. Trimming took 3 bases from V and 2 from J, leaving 9 bases between them. CDR3 size: 14 residues. The CDR3 is CASSLEPITDTQYF. CDR3 in DNA: TGTGCCAGCAGTTTGGAGCCAATCACAGATACGCAGTATTTT.

This chain joins TRBV9 and TRBJ1-2, with D possibly matching TRBD1 (5 bases). The CDR3 has 16 amino acids. The V and J ends lost 4 bases and 5 bases respectively, with 21 bases between them. Germline lookup yields CDR1 SGDLS and CDR2 YYNGEE. Written as DNA, the CDR3 is TGTGCCAGCAGCTGTTCCAGGGAATTTGTATGGTATGGCTACACCTTC. Translation gives CASSCSREFVWYGYTF.

The chain is built from TRBV29-1 and TRBJ2-1, with D maybe TRBD2 (5 bases). V lost 3 bases to trimming and J lost 0 bases, with 6 bases between them. Germline V gene sequence: CDR1 SQVTM, CDR2 ANQGSEA. The CDR3 length is 13 residues. CDR3 loop: CSVDGNSYNEQFF. The CDR3 DNA reads TGCAGCGTTGACGGGAACTCCTACAATGAGCAGTTCTTC.

Remarks on this clonotype: Its ends do not fully match the called genes, so a read error is possible. The gene calls are TRBV11-2 and TRBJ2-5, with D perhaps being TRBD1 or TRBD2 (5 bases each). Per the germline V gene, CDR1 is SGHAT and CDR2 is FQNNGV. This CDR3 spans 15 amino acids. CDR3 DNA sequence: TGTGCCAGCAGCTTAGGCGAGGGTGGTTGGGGGACCCAGCACTTC. It codes for CASSLGEGGWGTQHF.

This clonotype was detected only a few times. This sequence joins TRBV4-2 and TRBJ2-1, with D perhaps TRBD1 or TRBD2 (5 bases each). The ends were cut back, 4 bases at V and 8 bases at J, with 9 bases in the middle. CDR1 is LGHNA, CDR2 YNFKEQ, per germline. The CDR3 is 12 residues long. The CDR3 coding sequence is TGTGCCAGCAGCCCGAGGGGTGATGAGCAGTTCTTC. Its protein is CASSPRGDEQFF.

This chain links TRBV27 with TRBJ2-1; no definite D call. This CDR3 is 13 amino acids long. The germline CDR1 and CDR2 sequences are MNHEY and SMNVEV (reference sequence). Trimming stripped 0 bases from V and 10 bases from J, with 10 bases between. In nucleotides, the CDR3 is TGTGCCAGCAGTTTATCGGGTCGGAACGAGCAGTTCTTC. Protein sequence: CASSLSGRNEQFF.

V usage is TRBV27 and J usage is TRBJ1-2, with 8 positions matching TRBD1. V was clipped by 2 bases and J by 4 bases; unmatched bases: 15. CDR3 length equals 18 residues. CDR1 is MNHEY, CDR2 SMNVEV, per germline (reference sequence). This CDR3 is CASSLKWAPPDRVYGYTF. The CDR3 region has the DNA TGTGCCAGCAGTTTAAAATGGGCCCCCCCGGACAGGGTCTATGGCTACACCTTC.

The chain links TRBV29-1 to TRBJ1-2; tentatively, D is TRBD1 (5 bases). With 4 bases removed from V and 1 base from J, the gap between germline ends came to 7 bases. This CDR3 comprises 12 residues. Germline-derived CDR1 and CDR2 are SQVTM and ANQGSEA. CDR3 in DNA: TGCAGCGTTGCGGGGGATAACTATGGCTACACCTTC. Translated, it gives CSVAGDNYGYTF.

The chain uses TRBV9 and TRBJ2-4; D tentatively fits TRBD1 or TRBD2 (5 bases each). The germline V gene encodes CDR1 SGDLS and CDR2 YYNGEE. This CDR3 spans 20 amino acids. V was cut by 4 bases and J by 0 bases, with 26 bases left in between. CDR3 sequence reads: CASSYPAGTEATLAKNIQYF. The CDR3 coding sequence is TGTGCCAGCAGCTACCCCGCCGGGACGGAGGCAACTTTAGCCAAAAACATTCAGTACTTC.

This clonotype was found a few times. The CDR3 loop is CASSQDLRGTEAFF. The CDR3 DNA is TGTGCCAGCAGCCAAGATCTGCGGGGCACTGAAGCTTTCTTT. The genes are TRBV3-1 and TRBJ1-1; D not certain. This CDR3 region has 14 residues. Germline V gene lookup returns CDR1 LGHDT and CDR2 YNNKEL (reference sequence). V was cut by 0 bases and J by 4 bases, with 9 bases left in between.

The chain employs TRBV27 and TRBJ1-1; perhaps TRBD1 as D (5 bases). The CDR3 totals 14 residues. Looked up from germline, CDR1 is MNHEY and CDR2 is SMNVEV (reference sequence). V was shortened by 6 bases and J by 1 base, with 12 bases between the two germline ends. The CDR3 nucleotides read TGTGCCAGCAGGATTCAGGGCGGGAACACTGAAGCTTTCTTT. Its translation is CASRIQGGNTEAFF.

This clonotype has just one count. V is TRBV2 and J is TRBJ2-1, with a possible D match to TRBD2 (6 bases). The V end lost 7 bases, the J end lost 0 bases, and 13 bases lay between the germline ends. Germline V lookup: CDR1 SNHLY, CDR2 FYNNEI. The CDR3 spans 15 residues. CDR3 in amino acids: CASKGGVLSYNEQFF. Here the CDR3 DNA reads TGTGCCAGCAAGGGCGGGGTCCTCTCCTACAATGAGCAGTTCTTC.

V and J are TRBV7-2 and TRBJ1-6; weak D call: TRBD1 (5 bases). This CDR3 contains 16 residues. V lost 5 bases and J lost 0, with 11 bases in between. Germline lookup yields CDR1 SGHTA and CDR2 FQGNSA. CDR3 residues: CASSPTASSYNSPLHF. The DNA for the CDR3 is TGTGCCAGCAGCCCGACAGCGAGCTCCTATAATTCACCCCTCCACTTT.